The present entry profiles one T cell receptor beta chain with its context. Other DNA sequences in the sample encode the same CDR3. V lost 0 bases, J lost 5 bases, and 10 bases lay in between. There are 14 residues in the CDR3. Germline CDR1 reads SGHRS; CDR2 reads YFSETQ. The data originate from a study of blood T cell repertoires in COVID-19. Study at large: Samples came from the United States, Italy and Spain, spanning acute and convalescent COVID-19. The analysed material was cDNA or gDNA that came from T cells, B-cell-depleted T cells, or PBMCs.

Authors' methods: Nucleated cell number was recorded as an estimate derived from reference gene primer amplification. Here immunoSEQ multiplex PCR was the method, and the copy in TCRdb shows in-frame clones only, minus some. The DNA gave D and trimming, while V, J and clone size come from that table. The table shows about 210,000 clones, with roughly 78% occurring only once. The receptor comes from a woman aged 40 to 50 with acute or convalescent COVID-19. The material sequenced was peripheral blood. The genes are TRBV5-1 and TRBJ2-3; tentatively, D is TRBD2 (5 bases). CDR3 residues: CASSLAGLGDTQYF. The CDR3 coding sequence is TGCGCCAGCAGCTTGGCGGGATTAGGAGATACGCAGTATTTT. Full variable domain (missing parts from reference TRBV5-1 and TRBJ2-3): KAGVTQTPRYLIKTRGQQVTLSCSPISGHRSVSWYQQTPGQGLQFLFEYFSETQRNKGNFPGRFSGRQFSNSRSEMNVSTLELGDSALYLCASSLAGLGDTQYFGPGTRLTVL.